The 10 T cell receptor beta chains in this list originate from one sample, sequenced in a study of T cells after yellow fever vaccination. Using its own MiXCR run on the 5' RACE reads, TCRdb lists one record per CDR3 protein. The table lists roughly 9,300 distinct CDR3 sequences, 4% to 6% of them singletons, with 1.6% in the top ten. This material consisted of PBMCs, either bulk or a sorted T-cell subset (CD4+, CD8+, memory, or dextramer-sorted; not recorded which), taken around 15 days after the first yellow fever vaccination. The receptor set was obtained from a man aged 18 to 29 who received the YFV17D yellow fever vaccine.

This clonotype qualifies as medium-sized. This rearrangement joins TRBV28 to TRBJ2-5; D unresolved. Trimming left V 3 bases short and J 1 base short, with 9 bases between. This CDR3 comprises 14 residues. Germline V gene data show CDR1 as MDHEN and CDR2 as SYDVKM. CDR3 bases: TGTGCCAGCAGTTTGTCCCAGGCCCAAGAGACCCAGTACTTC. Translating gives CASSLSQAQETQYF.

This clonotype was observed at least ten times. In nucleotides, the CDR3 is TGTGCCAGCAGCTTTTATCCAGGGCTGAACACTGAAGCTTTCTTT. Residues: CASSFYPGLNTEAFF. This chain uses TRBV5-5 with TRBJ1-1; perhaps TRBD1 as D (5 bases). Germline loops: CDR1 SGHKS, CDR2 YYEKEE (reference sequence). CDR3 size: 15 residues. The V end was cut by 2 bases, the J end by 0 bases, with 11 bases between.

This clonotype was found many times. The chain links TRBV18 to TRBJ1-2; D is unclear. The V end was cut by 9 bases, the J end by 3 bases, with 14 bases between. Germline V lookup: CDR1 KGHSH, CDR2 LQKENI. The CDR3 is made up of 13 amino acids. The CDR3 nucleotides are TGTGCCAGTTCAGGCGACCAAGACTATGGCTACACCTTC. Amino acids: CASSGDQDYGYTF.

This clonotype has a count of ten or more. The rearrangement links TRBV11-2 to TRBJ2-7, with 13 bases matching TRBD2. The CDR3 runs 18 residues. CDR1 and CDR2 from the germline V gene are SGHAT and FQNNGV. Trimming cost V 4 bases and J 0 bases; bases outside gene matches: 9. CDR3 loop: CASSSPGLAGTNSYEQYF. The CDR3 DNA is TGTGCCAGCAGCTCGCCGGGACTAGCGGGGACGAACTCCTACGAGCAGTACTTC.

This clonotype was seen ten or more times. The chain joins TRBV5-6 to TRBJ2-7; tentatively, D is TRBD2 (6 bases). The CDR3 is 14 residues long. The V end lost 3 bases, the J end lost 3 bases, and 13 bases lay between the germline ends. Germline assignment: CDR1 SGHDT and CDR2 YYEEEE. The chain's CDR3 is CASSWGDGYYEQYF. Here the CDR3 DNA reads TGTGCCAGCAGCTGGGGGGACGGATACTACGAGCAGTACTTC.

In its sample, this clonotype is medium-sized. J is TRBJ2-3 and V is TRBV10-3; 8 positions match TRBD1. Germline values: CDR1 ENHRY, CDR2 SYGVKD. The CDR3 is made up of 12 amino acids. J gave up 5 bases and V 6 bases, and 1 base lay outside the gene matches. The CDR3 loop is CAISGQGDTQYF. As DNA, the CDR3 is TGTGCCATCAGCGGACAGGGAGATACGCAGTATTTT.

Relative to its sample, this clonotype is medium-sized. This chain joins TRBV4-3 and TRBJ2-3, with D uncertain. There are 14 residues in the CDR3. Trimming shortened V by 4 bases and J by 0 bases, and 8 bases separated the two germline ends. Germline CDR1 is LGHNA and CDR2 is YSLEER. CDR3 in DNA: TGCGCCAGCAGCCCGAGATTTAGCACAGATACGCAGTATTTT. This codes for CASSPRFSTDTQYF.

This clonotype was found many times. The chain joins TRBV6-5 to TRBJ1-2, with 9 positions matching TRBD1. The V segment lost 2 bases and the J segment 8 bases; nucleotides outside the gene matches: 3. This CDR3 has 13 amino acids. Germline assignment: CDR1 MNHEY and CDR2 SVGAGI. The CDR3 bases are TGTGCCAGCAGTTACCGGACAGGGGAAGGCTACACCTTC. Its protein is CASSYRTGEGYTF.

This clonotype was picked up many times. The V and J genes are TRBV5-5 and TRBJ1-1, with a possible D match to TRBD1 (5 bases). The CDR3 spans 16 residues. The germline V gene has CDR1 SGHKS and CDR2 YYEKEE (reference sequence). The V gene lost 4 bases and the J gene lost 3 bases, with 19 bases spanning the gap. The CDR3: CASSVTSGWGDTEAFF. As DNA, the CDR3 is TGTGCCAGCAGCGTTACATCGGGTTGGGGGGACACTGAAGCTTTCTTT.

This clonotype appeared many times. The chain joins TRBV7-2 to TRBJ1-3; TRBD1 is a possible D gene (5 bases). CDR1 is SGHTA and CDR2 is FQGNSA in the germline V gene. Trimming removed 1 base at V and 2 bases at J, with 6 bases between. The CDR3 length is 14 residues. The CDR3 reads CASSLVRAGNTIYF. In DNA form, the CDR3 reads TGTGCCAGCAGCTTAGTCAGGGCTGGAAACACCATATATTTT.